This T cell receptor (beta chain) is from a study of blood T cells in healthy people across ages. Primed by a sample-barcoded 5' primer and a J-beta primer mix, a second PCR proceeded for 7 to 11 cycles. TCRdb re-derived calls from the 5' RACE reads in MiXCR, one entry per CDR3 protein. The data hold about 1.5 million distinct CDR3 sequences, with 42% observed a single time. Study results and caveats: In these data, TCR beta diversity tracked strongly with naive T cell percentage.

The CDR3 sequence is 15 residues long. For this clonotype: The antigen remains unidentified. One end of the junction is discordant with germline, which a read error may explain.

V and J are TRBV12-3 or TRBV12-4 and TRBJ2-3; D is uncertain. What was sequenced was blood. The TCR originated in a woman aged 18-29 years in good health. The CDR3 nucleotides are TGTGCCAGCAGTTCGGAAGGAGTAACCGCAGATATGCAGTATTTT. Protein sequence: CASSSEGVTADMQYF.